A selection of T cell receptor beta chains follows, all from one sample in a study of blood T cell repertoires in COVID-19. The method was immunoSEQ multiplex PCR; TCRdb's version includes in-frame clones alone and lacks a portion of them. This table holds about 200,000 clones, approximately 86% found once. Material for sequencing was peripheral blood. The receptors derive from a man between 60 and 75 years old with COVID-19, enrolled during active disease. Both conserved end residues are part of each CDR3. A D gene is named only where the DNA matches it firmly. Clone size is not always given. Where it is, it says once, few, many or a class for expanded clones.

>TRBD2|TRBV28|TRBJ2-1|-
CASSSRTSGRMDEQFF
TGTGCCAGCAGTTCGCGGACTAGCGGGAGAATGGATGAGCAGTTCTTC
>TRBD1|TRBV5-6|TRBJ1-1|-
CASSRQGAPTEAFF
TGTGCCAGCAGCCGACAGGGGGCGCCGACTGAAGCTTTCTTT
>-|TRBV5-1|TRBJ1-4|-
CASSLSRGGNEKLFF
TGCGCCAGCAGCTTGTCGAGAGGAGGTAATGAAAAACTGTTTTTT
>-|TRBV18|TRBJ1-1|-
CASSVRGQSTEAFF
TGTGCCAGCTCGGTAAGGGGACAAAGCACTGAAGCTTTCTTT
>-|TRBV4-1|TRBJ1-1|-
CASSLGSRDTEAFF
TGCGCCAGCAGCCTAGGGTCCAGGGACACTGAAGCTTTCTTT
>-|TRBV11-3|TRBJ2-3|-
CASSRSTDTQYF
TGTGCCAGCAGCCGTAGCACAGATACGCAGTATTTT
>TRBD1|TRBV14|TRBJ1-2|-
CASSRTGGFAYGYTF
TGTGCCAGCAGCCGTACAGGGGGCTTTGCGTATGGCTACACCTTC
>TRBD1|TRBV24-1|TRBJ1-4|-
CATSEPPDRATNEKLFF
TGTGCCACCAGTGAACCCCCGGACAGGGCAACTAATGAAAAACTGTTTTTT
>-|TRBV6-5|TRBJ2-1|-
CASSTGYNEQFF
TGTGCCAGCAGCACGGGCTACAATGAGCAGTTCTTC
>TRBD1|TRBV12-3/TRBV12-4|TRBJ2-1|-
CASSRTGEDEQFF
TGTGCCAGCAGCCGGACAGGGGAGGATGAGCAGTTCTTC
>TRBD2|TRBV4-1|TRBJ2-5|-
CASSQVGGRLETQYF
TGCGCCAGCAGCCAAGTTGGCGGGAGATTAGAGACCCAGTACTTC
>-|TRBV9|TRBJ1-4|few
CASSILGGVGEKLFF
TGTGCCAGCAGTATCCTAGGAGGGGTAGGTGAAAAACTGTTTTTT
>TRBD2|TRBV6-5|TRBJ2-3|once
CASSRLAGGTDTQYF
TGTGCCAGCAGTCGACTAGCGGGAGGGACAGATACGCAGTATTTT